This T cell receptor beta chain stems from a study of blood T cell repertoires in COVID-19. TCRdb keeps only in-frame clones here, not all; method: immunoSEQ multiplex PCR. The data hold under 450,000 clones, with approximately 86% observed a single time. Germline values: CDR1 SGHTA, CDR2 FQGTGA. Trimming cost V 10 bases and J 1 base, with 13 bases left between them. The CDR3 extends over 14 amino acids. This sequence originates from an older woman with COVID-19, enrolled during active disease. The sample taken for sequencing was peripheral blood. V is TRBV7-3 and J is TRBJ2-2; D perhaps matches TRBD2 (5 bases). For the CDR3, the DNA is TGTGCCACACGAGAGGCGGGGAACACCGGGGAGCTGTTTTTT. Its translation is CATREAGNTGELFF.